This T cell receptor beta chain is drawn from a study of long-term antiretroviral therapy in people with HIV. Every one of the participants with HIV received treatment in the United States. Only one count was recorded for this clone. Its cognate antigen is unknown. The CDR3 length is 15 residues. Germline lookup yields CDR1 MNHNS and CDR2 SASEGT. V gave up 2 bases and J gave up 8 bases; unmatched junction bases: 6. At the survey level, the v3.0 immunoSEQ assay was run. Sequencing was performed with immunoSEQ multiplex PCR; in TCRdb, only in-frame clones are kept and a portion is missing. The sample has roughly 20,000 clones, around 77% seen once. Study outcomes and limitations: After ART, diversity increased yet remained lower than transplant donor controls.

The J gene is TRBJ2-1, the V gene TRBV6-1, with 10 bases matching TRBD2. This receptor was identified in a woman between 40 and 55 years old with HIV. The source material was unsorted PBMCs, sampled 2.3 years after starting antiretroviral therapy. The chain's CDR3 is CASSEQAGGPDEQFF. The CDR3 DNA is TGTGCCAGCAGTGAACAAGCGGGAGGGCCAGATGAGCAGTTCTTC.